One T cell receptor (beta chain) is described in this entry. This clonotype was seen more than once but under ten times. Which antigen it targets is not known. Base qualities are not provided; no much larger clone lies one nucleotide away. The TCR beta CDR3 regions were amplified from RNA transcripts. The first round of RT-PCR for the TCR CDR3 was performed with the HTBI primer set and the Qiagen OneStep RT-PCR kit. Libraries were constructed in a second round of multiplex PCR, after which size selection and purification were performed. Paired-end sequencing of the libraries was performed with 100 bp reads on an Illumina HiSeq2000. From the authors' description of their analysis: SOAPnuke was used to process the raw data, throwing out any read that contained adapters or uncalled bases, had a mean Phred below 15, or lacked an exact constant-primer or identifier match. COPE v1.2.5 was used to merge the high-quality paired reads, and each unique nucleotide sequence was defined as a clonotype. Clonotypes were aligned to IMGT TRBV, TRBD and TRBJ reference segments using MiTCR v1.1. The analysis included only V-J combinations with a frequency above 0.0001, which together covered roughly 99% of the repertoires. The TCS score was defined as F50 (clonal expansion) divided by E x V (chaos), with BLOSUM62-based TCRdist calculated between CDR3 peptides within each V-J. Welch's t-statistics and random forest reduced roughly 540 V-J features to fewer than 15, which were used in a naive Bayes classifier (R e1071). Using fastp at Q25 and MiXCR, TCRdb reprocessed the public reads and kept productive beta chains. Identical CDR3 proteins give one entry, which carries the most common genes and DNA. TCRdb assigned the V and J calls; the authors' analysis was not used. This sample has about 720,000 distinct CDR3 sequences in its table, and over 15% of those were observed once. Approximately 8.4% of the sample rests with the top ten.

The source of the sample is a study of T cells in Graves' hyperthyroidism and ophthalmopathy (dated by TCRdb to between 2018 and 2021). For context, the study as a whole: Peripheral blood was collected at initial diagnosis, before any treatment. The paper describes TCR Vbeta CDR3 sequencing of 120 to 150 peripheral blood samples, made up of 43 ophthalmopathy patients, some 76 hyperthyroidism patients and 17 progressor patients. Once sampling was done, hyperthyroidism patients were given methimazole at a starting dose of 30 mg daily, whereas ophthalmopathy patients were given high-dose intravenous methylprednisolone. Thyroid tissue and blood T-cell repertoires from over 5 Graves' hyperthyroidism patients were also compared in the study. A discovery cohort of roughly 100 patients, approximately 45 with Graves' ophthalmopathy and about 60 with stable Graves' hyperthyroidism, was used to find distinguishing TCR V-J signatures. The roughly 94 discovery patients were randomly split 7:3 into training and test sets. Prospective prediction of ophthalmopathy was tested in an independent validation cohort consisting of some 20 hyperthyroidism patients and around 16 patients who later progressed to ophthalmopathy.

Stable Graves' hyperthyroidism was defined as no progression to ophthalmopathy during 18 months of follow-up. Hyperthyroidism patients were aged 18 to 65 years and newly diagnosed, with disease duration of less than 2 months. Patients with uncontrolled infections, other autoimmune diseases, pregnancy or lactation were excluded. Diagnoses were based on clinical symptoms, serum thyroxine and TRAb, thyroid ultrasound and orbital computed tomography. PBMCs were separated from approximately 10 ml of fresh peripheral blood using Ficoll-Paque density gradient centrifugation. Trizol reagent was used to extract total RNA, and RNA quality was then checked on an Agilent 2100 Bioanalyzer. What the work shows at the level of the full study, not this receptor alone: Sample size was not statistically predetermined, and blinding of investigators to group allocation was not performed. Most expanded thyroid clonotypes (frequency above 0.001) were also detected in blood, suggesting blood repertoires may reflect thyroid immune responses. During validation, the model predicted progression to ophthalmopathy a median of around 7 months ahead of onset, with almost 71% sensitivity and about 75% specificity. In cross-validation, a model built on a 13 V-J signature told ophthalmopathy apart from stable hyperthyroidism with less than 90% sensitivity and around 84% specificity, and in testing the same model reached 80%/75%.

The CDR3 goes from the cysteine to the phenylalanine over 15 residues. Only the CDR3 DNA stays, 45 bases, in frame from base 1. In the germline V gene, CDR1 corresponds to SNHLY and CDR2 to FYNNEI. Germline trimming amounts to 6 bases on V and 5 bases on J, with 10 as the count of junction bases outside the gene matches. The TCR comes from a man between 18 and 29 years old with Graves' hyperthyroidism. In this chain, TRBV2 is recombined with TRBJ2-5; 9 junctional bases match TRBD2. The sample comprised blood. The CDR3 reads CASSRGGEPLETQYF. The base sequence is TGTGCCAGCAGCCGCGGGGGGGAGCCGCTGGAGACCCAGTACTTC. With the portions outside the CDR3 filled from the reference TRBV2 and TRBJ2-5 genes, the complete variable region becomes EPEVTQTPSHQVTQMGQEVILRCVPISNHLYFYWYRQILGQKVEFLVSFYNNEISEKSEIFDDQFSVERPDGSNFTLKIRSTKLEDSAMYFCASSRGGEPLETQYFGPGTRLLVL.